This TCR beta chain was captured in a study of cytomegalovirus exposure and HLA in healthy donors. Study findings and constraints: Sequencing likely generated an artifact that appeared as a cluster of highly shared sequence variants.

About this clone itself: Its matching antigen is unknown.

Looked up from germline, CDR1 is SNHLY and CDR2 is FYNNEI. With 9 bases clipped from V and 3 bases from J, the junction kept 7 bases outside the gene matches. This CDR3 has 13 amino acids. PCR used 60 Vbeta primers and 13 Jbeta primers. Only in-frame clones appear in the TCRdb table, and some are missing; sequencing was by immunoSEQ multiplex PCR. The sample contains about 170,000 clones, around 73% of which appear only once. The sample comprised PBMCs. This TCR came from a woman younger than 30 in good health and CMV-seropositive. The chain combines TRBV2 with TRBJ1-1, with 7 bases that match TRBD1. The CDR3 is CARGWTGDTEAFF. The CDR3 DNA reads TGTGCCAGGGGTTGGACAGGTGACACTGAAGCTTTCTTT.